Sequencing of this T cell receptor beta chain was carried out in a study of blood T cell repertoires in COVID-19. Sequenced by immunoSEQ multiplex PCR; TCRdb stores in-frame clones only, minus some. The repertoire holds about 60,000 clones, with about 93% as singletons. The CDR3 loop spans 14 amino acids. J lost 8 bases, V lost 3 bases, and 3 bases had no gene match. CDR1 is LNHNV and CDR2 is YYDKDF in the germline V gene (reference sequence). This receptor was obtained from a human donor with active COVID-19. The donor label of this sample is uncertain. The material sequenced was peripheral blood. J is TRBJ1-5 and V is TRBV15; 11 bases agree with TRBD1. The CDR3 loop is CATSRDRGLEPQHF. DNA for the CDR3: TGTGCCACCAGCAGGGACAGGGGGCTGGAGCCCCAGCATTTT. The full variable domain, rest sourced from reference TRBV15 and TRBJ1-5, is DAMVIQNPRYQVTQFGKPVTLSCSQTLNHNVMYWYQQKSSQAPKLLFHYYDKDFNNEADTPDNFQSRRPNTSFCFLDIRSPGLGDTAMYLCATSRDRGLEPQHFGDGTRLSIL.